This paragraph reports one TCR beta chain. Antigen specificity is unknown. The CDR3 regions of TCR beta were amplified from RNA transcripts. First-round RT-PCR targeting the TCR CDR3 was performed with the HTBI primer set. TCRdb re-called the multiplex PCR reads through MiXCR, storing one row per CDR3 protein. The data show around 500,000 distinct CDR3 sequences, around a fifth seen once. The data belong to a study of T cells in Graves' hyperthyroidism and ophthalmopathy. Study results and caveats: Blood shared most expanded thyroid clonotypes above 0.001.

The sequence was obtained from an older woman with Graves' ophthalmopathy. The sample comprised blood.

This CDR3 reads CATSDLQSDTQYF. The CDR3 DNA reads as TGTGCCACCAGTGATTTGCAATCAGATACGCAGTATTTT. The chain carries TRBV24-1 and TRBJ2-3; D gene ambiguous. This CDR3 is 13 amino acids long. Trimming cost V 0 bases and J 4 bases, with 4 bases left between them. Looked up from germline, CDR1 is KGHDR and CDR2 is SFDVKD.